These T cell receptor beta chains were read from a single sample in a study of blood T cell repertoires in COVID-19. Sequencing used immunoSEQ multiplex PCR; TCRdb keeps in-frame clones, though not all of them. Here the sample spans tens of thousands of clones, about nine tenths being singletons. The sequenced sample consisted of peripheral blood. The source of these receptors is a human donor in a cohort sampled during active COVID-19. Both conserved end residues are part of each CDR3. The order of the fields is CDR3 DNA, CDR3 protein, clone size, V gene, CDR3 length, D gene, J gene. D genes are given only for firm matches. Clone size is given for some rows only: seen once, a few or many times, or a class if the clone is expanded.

DNA: TGTGCCAGCAGCTCGTCACAGGTGCTGAACACTGAAGCTTTCTTT; CDR3: CASSSSQVLNTEAFF; size: NA; V: TRBV7-3; length: 15; D: NA; J: TRBJ1-1
DNA: TGTGCCAGCAGCTTTGGGGGTAGCGGGACCTACGAGCAGTACTTC; CDR3: CASSFGGSGTYEQYF; size: NA; V: TRBV7-2; length: 15; D: TRBD2; J: TRBJ2-7
DNA: TGTGCCAGCAGCCCAACCGACAGCAGCTCTGGAAACACCATATATTTT; CDR3: CASSPTDSSSGNTIYF; size: NA; V: TRBV9; length: 16; D: NA; J: TRBJ1-3
DNA: TGTGCCAGCAGTGAAGCCTACAGTCACTATGGCTACACCTTC; CDR3: CASSEAYSHYGYTF; size: NA; V: TRBV2; length: 14; D: NA; J: TRBJ1-2
DNA: TGTGCCTGGAGTCGCACAGGGGAGGCCGGGGAGCTGTTTTTT; CDR3: CAWSRTGEAGELFF; size: NA; V: TRBV30; length: 14; D: NA; J: TRBJ2-2
DNA: TGTGCCAGCAATCTTGGGGGCAGGGCCTTCTATGGCTACACCTTC; CDR3: CASNLGGRAFYGYTF; size: NA; V: TRBV6-6; length: 15; D: NA; J: TRBJ1-2
DNA: TGTGCCATCAGTGTCGGACAGGGGGCTGTCACTGAAGCTTTCTTT; CDR3: CAISVGQGAVTEAFF; size: NA; V: TRBV10-3; length: 15; D: TRBD1; J: TRBJ1-1
DNA: TGTGCCAGCAGTTCCCTACTCACTGAAGCTTTCTTT; CDR3: CASSSLLTEAFF; size: NA; V: TRBV6-6; length: 12; D: NA; J: TRBJ1-1
DNA: TGCAGCGTAGGACAGGGGGCGGGCCCTGAAGCTTTCTTT; CDR3: CSVGQGAGPEAFF; size: NA; V: TRBV29-1; length: 13; D: TRBD1; J: TRBJ1-1
DNA: TGTGCCAGCAGTTACAGGGCAGGGGGCTGGGGCACTGAAGCTTTCTTT; CDR3: CASSYRAGGWGTEAFF; size: NA; V: TRBV6-5; length: 16; D: TRBD1; J: TRBJ1-1
DNA: TGTGCCAGCAGTCCCTCAGCGGGAGGGTTTCATGAGCAGTTCTTC; CDR3: CASSPSAGGFHEQFF; size: few; V: TRBV6-6; length: 15; D: TRBD2; J: TRBJ2-1
DNA: TGTGCCAGCAGCTTAGTTTCGGGGGGCTCGGCTCTTGAAGCTTTCTTT; CDR3: CASSLVSGGSALEAFF; size: NA; V: TRBV7-2; length: 16; D: NA; J: TRBJ1-1
DNA: TGTGCCAGCAGCTTAATTAGGGCGGGGTTTACAGATACGCAGTATTTT; CDR3: CASSLIRAGFTDTQYF; size: NA; V: TRBV7-9; length: 16; D: NA; J: TRBJ2-3
DNA: TGTGCCAGCAGGAGGGACTCGACGGGGGATACGCAGTATTTT; CDR3: CASRRDSTGDTQYF; size: NA; V: TRBV6-5; length: 14; D: NA; J: TRBJ2-3
DNA: TGTGCCAGCAGTTATGGGAGTGGCAATCAGCCCCAGCATTTT; CDR3: CASSYGSGNQPQHF; size: few; V: TRBV6-5; length: 14; D: NA; J: TRBJ1-5
DNA: TGTGCCAGCAGCTTGGGTCAGGGTCGATCAAGCAATCAGCCCCAGCATTTT; CDR3: CASSLGQGRSSNQPQHF; size: once; V: TRBV5-8; length: 17; D: NA; J: TRBJ1-5
DNA: TGTGCCAGCAGCTTAGTACCAGCGGGCGGGCGAGGTGGCTACACCTTC; CDR3: CASSLVPAGGRGGYTF; size: NA; V: TRBV13; length: 16; D: NA; J: TRBJ1-2
DNA: TGTGCCAGCAGTGTGGGGACAGCCTATTCACCCCTCCACTTT; CDR3: CASSVGTAYSPLHF; size: NA; V: TRBV25-1; length: 14; D: TRBD1; J: TRBJ1-6
DNA: TGTGCCAGCAGTCTACAGCCTTCCTATGGCTACACCTTC; CDR3: CASSLQPSYGYTF; size: NA; V: TRBV6-2/TRBV6-3; length: 13; D: NA; J: TRBJ1-2
DNA: TGTGCCAGCAGCCAAGATTCGGCAGGGAGGAATGAGCAGTTCTTC; CDR3: CASSQDSAGRNEQFF; size: NA; V: TRBV14; length: 15; D: NA; J: TRBJ2-1
DNA: TGTGCCAGCAGCCAAGAAAAGGGGGGGTTTAGCGACGAGCAGTACTTC; CDR3: CASSQEKGGFSDEQYF; size: NA; V: TRBV4-2; length: 16; D: NA; J: TRBJ2-7
DNA: TGTGCCAGCAGTAAGAGGGCCCCGGACTACAATGAGCAGTTCTTC; CDR3: CASSKRAPDYNEQFF; size: NA; V: TRBV27; length: 15; D: NA; J: TRBJ2-1
DNA: TGTGCCAGCAGCTACCGCAATGGAGACAGGGGAAGTCATGGCTACACCTTC; CDR3: CASSYRNGDRGSHGYTF; size: NA; V: TRBV7-9; length: 17; D: TRBD1; J: TRBJ1-2
DNA: TGTGCCAGCAGCATCGAGACAGGGAGGTCCTATAATTCACCCCTCCACTTT; CDR3: CASSIETGRSYNSPLHF; size: NA; V: TRBV21-1; length: 17; D: NA; J: TRBJ1-6
DNA: TGTGCCAGTAGTATCCAGACAGGGGGCGTCAACTATGGCTACACCTTC; CDR3: CASSIQTGGVNYGYTF; size: NA; V: TRBV19; length: 16; D: TRBD1; J: TRBJ1-2
DNA: TGTGCCAGCAGCTTAGTAAGACAGACGAACTATGGCTACACCTTC; CDR3: CASSLVRQTNYGYTF; size: NA; V: TRBV7-2; length: 15; D: NA; J: TRBJ1-2
DNA: TGTGCCAGCAGCTCCGGTGGTGAGCAGTTCTTC; CDR3: CASSSGGEQFF; size: NA; V: TRBV7-3; length: 11; D: NA; J: TRBJ2-1
DNA: TGTGCCAGCAGTTCTATCGACAGCCACCTTAGCAATCAGCCCCAGCATTTT; CDR3: CASSSIDSHLSNQPQHF; size: NA; V: TRBV6-2/TRBV6-3; length: 17; D: NA; J: TRBJ1-5
DNA: TGTGCCAGTAGCACCTCTAGGCGGGCCAACGTCCTGACTTTC; CDR3: CASSTSRRANVLTF; size: once; V: TRBV19; length: 14; D: NA; J: TRBJ2-6
DNA: TGTGCCAGCAGAACCGGGACAGCAGCCTACGAGCAGTACTTC; CDR3: CASRTGTAAYEQYF; size: once; V: TRBV6-5; length: 14; D: TRBD1; J: TRBJ2-7
DNA: TGCGCCAGCAGCCAAGAAGGAGGGGGGGCGCGTGGTCAGCCCCAGCATTTT; CDR3: CASSQEGGGARGQPQHF; size: NA; V: TRBV4-1; length: 17; D: NA; J: TRBJ1-5
DNA: TGTGCCTGGAATAGAGACAGGGATACTGAAGCTTTCTTT; CDR3: CAWNRDRDTEAFF; size: NA; V: TRBV30; length: 13; D: TRBD1; J: TRBJ1-1
DNA: TGTGCCAGCAAACCGCCAGAATATGGCTACACCTTC; CDR3: CASKPPEYGYTF; size: NA; V: TRBV28; length: 12; D: NA; J: TRBJ1-2
DNA: TGTGCCAGTAATAAGCGGGAAACTGAGCAGTTCTTC; CDR3: CASNKRETEQFF; size: NA; V: TRBV19; length: 12; D: TRBD2; J: TRBJ2-1
DNA: TGTGCCAGCAGCTTAGGCGGGAGGGCCTTCGGTGAGCAGTTCTTC; CDR3: CASSLGGRAFGEQFF; size: NA; V: TRBV7-9; length: 15; D: TRBD2; J: TRBJ2-1
DNA: TGTGCCAGCAGCTTAGCGGGACTAAGCACAGATACGCAGTATTTT; CDR3: CASSLAGLSTDTQYF; size: NA; V: TRBV7-2; length: 15; D: TRBD2; J: TRBJ2-3
DNA: TGTGCCAGCAGCTTCGCGAGGGTTAACTATGGCTACACCTTC; CDR3: CASSFARVNYGYTF; size: NA; V: TRBV7-9; length: 14; D: NA; J: TRBJ1-2
DNA: TGTGCCAGTAGTTCCGCCGGGGGAGCGGGGGGGCTATCGGAGACCCAGTACTTC; CDR3: CASSSAGGAGGLSETQYF; size: NA; V: TRBV19; length: 18; D: TRBD2; J: TRBJ2-5
DNA: TGTGCCAGCAGCCTTCGGGAGTTCTCTGGAAACACCATATATTTT; CDR3: CASSLREFSGNTIYF; size: NA; V: TRBV28; length: 15; D: NA; J: TRBJ1-3
DNA: TGTGCCAGCAGCTTGGGGGTAAGGGACAGGGTCGTCGATGAGCAGTTCTTC; CDR3: CASSLGVRDRVVDEQFF; size: once; V: TRBV5-6; length: 17; D: TRBD1; J: TRBJ2-1
DNA: TGCGCCAGCACCGTAACAGGGGGCGTGGGTGATACGCAGTATTTT; CDR3: CASTVTGGVGDTQYF; size: NA; V: TRBV5-1; length: 15; D: TRBD1; J: TRBJ2-3
DNA: TGTGCCAGCAGCTTTACTGATTTGAGGGCGGGGGAAAAACTGTTTTTT; CDR3: CASSFTDLRAGEKLFF; size: NA; V: TRBV5-5; length: 16; D: NA; J: TRBJ1-4
DNA: TGCGCCAGCAGCTTGCCCGCAGGTAGCGGGGGGCGGGGTGAGCAGTTCTTC; CDR3: CASSLPAGSGGRGEQFF; size: NA; V: TRBV5-1; length: 17; D: TRBD2; J: TRBJ2-1
DNA: TGTGCCAGCAGCGACACGTACTATGGCTACACCTTC; CDR3: CASSDTYYGYTF; size: once; V: TRBV6-2/TRBV6-3; length: 12; D: NA; J: TRBJ1-2
DNA: TGTGCCAGCAGCTTAGATAGCGGGGGATCCTACGAGCAGTACTTC; CDR3: CASSLDSGGSYEQYF; size: few; V: TRBV7-9; length: 15; D: TRBD2; J: TRBJ2-7
DNA: TGTGCCAGTAGTATAACCCTTCGGGGCAATCAGCCCCAGCATTTT; CDR3: CASSITLRGNQPQHF; size: NA; V: TRBV19; length: 15; D: NA; J: TRBJ1-5
DNA: TGTGCCAGCAGCCAAGATCAGGTGGCCGGCTACACCTTC; CDR3: CASSQDQVAGYTF; size: NA; V: TRBV4-2; length: 13; D: NA; J: TRBJ1-2
DNA: TGTGCCAGCAGCGCTAGCGAAAGCATGGCTCAAAAGCAGTACTTC; CDR3: CASSASESMAQKQYF; size: NA; V: TRBV9; length: 15; D: NA; J: TRBJ2-7
DNA: TGCGCCAGCAGCTTGGGGGGGGGCGTTAGCACAGATACGCAGTATTTT; CDR3: CASSLGGGVSTDTQYF; size: NA; V: TRBV5-1; length: 16; D: NA; J: TRBJ2-3
DNA: TGTGCCTCCCACGGGGGGAATTCCTACGAGCAGTACTTC; CDR3: CASHGGNSYEQYF; size: NA; V: TRBV30; length: 13; D: TRBD2; J: TRBJ2-7